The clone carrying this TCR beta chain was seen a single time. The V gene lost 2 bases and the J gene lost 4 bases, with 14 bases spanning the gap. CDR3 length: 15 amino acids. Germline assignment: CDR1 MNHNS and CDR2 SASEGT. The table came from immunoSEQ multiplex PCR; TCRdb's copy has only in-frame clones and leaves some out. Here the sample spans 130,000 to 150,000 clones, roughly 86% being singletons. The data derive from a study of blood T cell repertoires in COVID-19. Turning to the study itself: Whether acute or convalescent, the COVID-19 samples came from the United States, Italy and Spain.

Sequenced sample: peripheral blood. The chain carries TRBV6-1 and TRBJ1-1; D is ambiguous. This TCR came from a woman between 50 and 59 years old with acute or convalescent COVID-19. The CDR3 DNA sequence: TGTGCCAGCAGTGAAAGGCCGGGGTCCAGCACTGAAGCTTTCTTT. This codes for CASSERPGSSTEAFF.